This is a list of T cell receptor beta chains from one sample in a study of cytomegalovirus exposure and HLA in healthy donors. Some clones are missing from TCRdb's copy, which holds only in-frame ones; the method was immunoSEQ multiplex PCR. Among over 65,000 clones listed, approximately 80% were seen once. Sequences were obtained from PBMCs. These receptors all stem from a woman aged 25 to 39 in good health and CMV-seronegative. Both conserved end residues are trimmed from each CDR3.

v_gene: TRBV14; CDR3aa: ASSHRLTPSKYGYT
v_gene: TRBV19; CDR3aa: ASSFSVNTEAF
v_gene: TRBV7-8; CDR3aa: ASSLAQGRGTEAF
v_gene: TRBV5-1; CDR3aa: ASSLTPPAGTGATNEKLF
v_gene: TRBV6-1; CDR3aa: ASKVVAGGSGEQF
v_gene: TRBV29-1; CDR3aa: SVENRGAKNIQY
v_gene: TRBV5-1; CDR3aa: ASSLLATQETQY
v_gene: TRBV28; CDR3aa: ASSFITVTSGNTIY
v_gene: TRBV6-6; CDR3aa: ASSLMDREGTEAF
v_gene: TRBV4-3; CDR3aa: ASSSHRGTNEKLF
v_gene: TRBV5-1; CDR3aa: ASSLGQGANSPLH
v_gene: TRBV30; CDR3aa: AWSVTGGISEAF
v_gene: TRBV7-6; CDR3aa: ASSFLGQYKNIQY
v_gene: TRBV6-1; CDR3aa: ASLPGPGGAF
v_gene: TRBV25-1; CDR3aa: ASSVDSRNTEAF
v_gene: TRBV11-3; CDR3aa: ASSLAPMDRATD
v_gene: TRBV2; CDR3aa: ASNPGLAGGADTQY
v_gene: TRBV7-9; CDR3aa: ASSYTGGGETQY
v_gene: TRBV5-6; CDR3aa: ASSLPDSYGYT
v_gene: TRBV6-9; CDR3aa: ASSWTGFGQPQH
v_gene: TRBV6-5; CDR3aa: ASSRSGGNTDTQY
v_gene: TRBV6-5; CDR3aa: ASSRGDPGQETQY
v_gene: TRBV6-5; CDR3aa: ASSTGRGTDTQY
v_gene: TRBV10-2; CDR3aa: ASSETGQGKGF
v_gene: TRBV7-2; CDR3aa: ASSFGGRGETQY
v_gene: TRBV28; CDR3aa: ASDTTGAHNQPQH
v_gene: TRBV11-3; CDR3aa: ASSLGGGAPNEQF
v_gene: TRBV28; CDR3aa: ASVRGRGYGYT
v_gene: TRBV9; CDR3aa: ASSFAKSVNSGGFTGELF
v_gene: TRBV9; CDR3aa: ASSVGRGAHDYT
v_gene: TRBV11-3; CDR3aa: ASSLMGQGWADTQY
v_gene: TRBV4-1; CDR3aa: ASSQGGGSYEQY
v_gene: TRBV19; CDR3aa: ASSILGQANTGELF
v_gene: TRBV21-1; CDR3aa: ASSNSVREQY
v_gene: TRBV5-4; CDR3aa: ASSTDPGLAGNEQF
v_gene: TRBV6-5; CDR3aa: ASSYIQNANTEAF